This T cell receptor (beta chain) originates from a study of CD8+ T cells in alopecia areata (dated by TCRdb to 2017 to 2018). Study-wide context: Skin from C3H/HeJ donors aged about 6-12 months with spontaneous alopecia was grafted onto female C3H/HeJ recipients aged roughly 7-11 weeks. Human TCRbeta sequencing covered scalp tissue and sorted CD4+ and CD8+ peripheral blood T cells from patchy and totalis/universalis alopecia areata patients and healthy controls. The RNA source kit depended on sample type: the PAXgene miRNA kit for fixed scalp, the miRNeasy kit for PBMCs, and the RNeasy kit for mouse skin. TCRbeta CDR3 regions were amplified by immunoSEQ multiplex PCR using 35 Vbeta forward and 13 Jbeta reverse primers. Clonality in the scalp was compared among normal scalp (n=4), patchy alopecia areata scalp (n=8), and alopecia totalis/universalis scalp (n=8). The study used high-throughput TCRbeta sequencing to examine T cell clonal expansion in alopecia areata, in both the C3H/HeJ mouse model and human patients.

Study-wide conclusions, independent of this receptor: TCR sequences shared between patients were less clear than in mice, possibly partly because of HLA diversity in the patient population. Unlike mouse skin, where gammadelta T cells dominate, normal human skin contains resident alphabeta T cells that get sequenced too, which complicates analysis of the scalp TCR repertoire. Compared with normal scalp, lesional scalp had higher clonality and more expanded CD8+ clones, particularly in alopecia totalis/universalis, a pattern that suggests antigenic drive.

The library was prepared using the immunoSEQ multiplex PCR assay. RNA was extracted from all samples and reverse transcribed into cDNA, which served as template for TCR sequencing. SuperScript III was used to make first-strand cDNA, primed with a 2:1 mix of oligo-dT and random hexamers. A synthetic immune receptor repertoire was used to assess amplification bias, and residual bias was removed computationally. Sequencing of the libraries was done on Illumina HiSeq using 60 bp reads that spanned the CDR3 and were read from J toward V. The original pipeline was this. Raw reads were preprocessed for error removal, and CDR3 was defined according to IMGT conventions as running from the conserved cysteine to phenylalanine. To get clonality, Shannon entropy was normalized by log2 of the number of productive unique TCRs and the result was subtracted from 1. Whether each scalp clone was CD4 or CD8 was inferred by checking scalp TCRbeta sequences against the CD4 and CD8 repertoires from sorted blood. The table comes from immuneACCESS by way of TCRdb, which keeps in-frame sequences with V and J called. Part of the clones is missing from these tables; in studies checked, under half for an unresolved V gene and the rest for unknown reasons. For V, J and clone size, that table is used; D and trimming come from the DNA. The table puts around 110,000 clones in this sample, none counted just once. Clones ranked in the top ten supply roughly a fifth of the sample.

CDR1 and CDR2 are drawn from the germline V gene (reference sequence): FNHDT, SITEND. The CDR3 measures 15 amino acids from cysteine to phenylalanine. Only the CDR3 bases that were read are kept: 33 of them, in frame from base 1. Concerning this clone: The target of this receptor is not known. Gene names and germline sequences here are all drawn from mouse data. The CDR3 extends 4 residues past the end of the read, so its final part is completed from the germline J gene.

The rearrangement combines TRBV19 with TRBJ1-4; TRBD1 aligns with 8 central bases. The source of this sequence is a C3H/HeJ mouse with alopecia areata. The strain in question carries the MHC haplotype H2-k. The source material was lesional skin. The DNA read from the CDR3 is TGTGCCAGCAGTATCCTCGCAGGGGGCGGCGAA. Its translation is CASSILAGGGE. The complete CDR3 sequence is CASSILAGGGERLFF.